The 29 T cell receptor beta chains given below trace back to one sample, sequenced in a study of cytomegalovirus exposure and HLA in healthy donors. The PCR employed 60 Vbeta primers together with 13 Jbeta primers. Profiling relied on immunoSEQ multiplex PCR, and the TCRdb table lists in-frame clones only, not all of them. The repertoire holds fewer than 130,000 clones, approximately 79% seen once, with about 3.1% in the top ten. The sample comprised PBMCs. Receptors were obtained from a woman between 40 and 50 years old in good health and CMV-seronegative.

The rearrangement joins TRBV9 to TRBJ2-1; 9 positions agree with TRBD2. V shed 0 bases, J shed 10 bases, and the junction held 8 bases outside the gene matches. The CDR3 length is 15 residues. Looked up from germline, CDR1 is SGDLS and CDR2 is YYNGEE. The CDR3 DNA follows: TGTGCCAGCAGCGTAGATGGGACTAGCACGAACGAGCAGTTCTTC. Its translation: CASSVDGTSTNEQFF. The full variable domain, its missing parts supplied by reference TRBV9 and TRBJ2-1, is DSGVTQTPKHLITATGQRVTLRCSPRSGDLSVYWYQQSLDQGLQFLIQYYNGEERAKGNILERFSAQQFPDLHSELNLSSLELGDSALYFCASSVDGTSTNEQFFGPGTRLTVL.

The chain is built from TRBV27 and TRBJ2-3; 14 bases map to TRBD2. V dropped 4 bases and J dropped 3; count of bases not matched to a gene: 6. Germline CDR1 is MNHEY and CDR2 is SMNVEV (reference sequence). The CDR3 sequence is 17 residues long. CDR3 nucleotide sequence: TGTGCCAGCAGTTCACTCCGACTAGCGGGAGGGACAGATACGCAGTATTTT. This sequence encodes CASSSLRLAGGTDTQYF.

The J gene is TRBJ2-5, the V gene TRBV11-2; TRBD2 is a possible D gene (6 bases). Germline-derived CDR1 and CDR2 are SGHAT and FQNNGV. The CDR3 extends over 14 amino acids. V shed 5 bases and J shed 2 bases, with 12 bases lying between them. CDR3 residues: CASSGGALQETQYF. The CDR3 coding sequence is TGTGCCAGCAGCGGCGGGGCGCTTCAAGAGACCCAGTACTTC.

The chain carries TRBV4-2 and TRBJ2-5; D possibly corresponds to TRBD2 (7 bases). The germline V and J ends were trimmed by 0 bases and 4 bases, with 18 bases remaining between them. The length of the CDR3 is 17 residues. Germline V gene lookup returns CDR1 LGHNA and CDR2 YNFKEQ. CDR3 sequence (DNA): TGTGCCAGCAGCCAAGATTTGGCTAGCGGAGGGGGAGAGACCCAGTACTTC. Its protein product is CASSQDLASGGGETQYF.

The chain carries TRBV19 and TRBJ2-7, with a possible D match to TRBD1 (7 bases). Germline V gene lookup returns CDR1 LNHDA and CDR2 SQIVND (reference sequence). Between the trimmed V and J ends, which lost 3 bases and 4 bases, there was a span of 13 bases. CDR3 length: 14 amino acids. This CDR3 is CASSMQGGPYEQYF. CDR3 sequence (DNA): TGTGCCAGTAGTATGCAGGGGGGTCCGTACGAGCAGTACTTC.

The rearrangement joins TRBV29-1 to TRBJ2-2; 8 nucleotides match TRBD1. CDR1 is SQVTM and CDR2 is ANQGSEA in the germline V gene. CDR3 length equals 15 residues. Trimming at V came to 0 bases and at J to 4 bases, leaving 4 bases not matched to a gene. As DNA, the CDR3 is TGCAGCGTTGAAGACGGGGACAGGTCCACCGGGGAGCTGTTTTTT. It specifies CSVEDGDRSTGELFF.

This clone has a single count. The chain links TRBV6-1 to TRBJ2-5; 10 bases match TRBD1. Germline values: CDR1 MNHNS, CDR2 SASEGT. This CDR3 has 16 residues. Trimming cost V 2 bases and J 5 bases; bases outside gene matches: 8. CDR3 in DNA: TGTGCCAGCAGTGAATGGGGAGGGACAGGGGAGGAGACCCAGTACTTC. Protein sequence: CASSEWGGTGEETQYF.

This chain joins TRBV7-2 and TRBJ2-5; 7 bases align to TRBD1. Germline CDR1 is SGHTA and CDR2 is FQGNSA. CDR3 length: 13 amino acids. Trimming cost V 5 bases and J 2 bases; bases outside gene matches: 2. CDR3 sequence reads: CASSTGVQETQYF. For the CDR3, the DNA is TGTGCCAGCAGCACAGGGGTTCAAGAGACCCAGTACTTC.

The chain carries TRBV5-6 and TRBJ2-3; 9 bases are shared with TRBD1. J lost 8 bases, V lost 0 bases, and 4 bases had no gene match. The CDR3 spans 14 residues. CDR1 SGHDT and CDR2 YYEEEE come from the germline V gene. The DNA of the CDR3 is TGTGCCAGCAGCTTGGGGACAGGGGCTGGTACGCAGTATTTT. This encodes CASSLGTGAGTQYF. The full variable domain, in which reference TRBV5-6 and TRBJ2-3 provide the parts outside the CDR3, is DAGVTQSPTHLIKTRGQQVTLRCSPKSGHDTVSWYQQALGQGPQFIFQYYEEEERQRGNFPDRFSGHQFPNYSSELNVNALLLGDSALYLCASSLGTGAGTQYFGPGTRLTVL.

The chain links TRBV9 to TRBJ1-1, with a tentative D call TRBD1 (5 bases). This CDR3 is built from 15 residues. The V gene lost 4 bases and the J gene lost 6 bases, with 19 bases spanning the gap. Germline CDR1 is SGDLS and CDR2 is YYNGEE. The DNA of the CDR3 is TGTGCCAGCAGCTCCACGTGGGGGGGTGGCGCTGAAGCTTTCTTT. Translated: CASSSTWGGGAEAFF.

In regard to this clone: The junction shows a germline mismatch at one end, possibly a read error. The sample has other DNA sequences that encode this CDR3 too. V and J are TRBV19 and TRBJ1-1; D is unclear. The CDR3 totals 15 residues. Germline CDR1 reads LNHDA; CDR2 reads SQIVND (reference sequence). CDR3 nucleotide sequence: TGCGCCAGTAGTATTGGTGTCAGACAGAACACTGAAGCTTTCTTT. Protein product: CASSIGVRQNTEAFF.

Remarks on this clone: At one boundary the junction diverges from the germline segment, which might be a read error. The chain is built from TRBV7-9 and TRBJ2-7; TRBD2 is a possible D gene (6 bases). This CDR3 is built from 16 residues. Germline V gene data show CDR1 as SEHNR and CDR2 as FQNEAQ (reference sequence). The CDR3 loop is CSSTPNPRLGEDEQYF. CDR3 coding DNA: TGTTCCAGCACCCCCAACCCGCGACTAGGGGAGGACGAGCAGTACTTC. The variable domain in full, completed from reference TRBV7-9 and TRBJ2-7, reads DTGVSQNPRHKITKRGQNVTFRCDPISEHNRLYWYRQTLGQGPEFLTYFQNEAQLEKSRLLSDRFSAERPKGSFSTLEIQRTEQGDSAMYLCSSTPNPRLGEDEQYFGPGTRLTVT.

The V and J genes are TRBV5-1 and TRBJ2-6; maybe TRBD2 (6 bases). Germline CDR1 is SGHRS and CDR2 is YFSETQ. V shed 4 bases and J shed 0 bases, with 8 bases lying between them. This CDR3 has 15 amino acids. The CDR3 coding sequence is TGCGCCAGCAGCGGGGGACTCTCTGGGGCCAACGTCCTGACTTTC. Translating it yields CASSGGLSGANVLTF.

Here the CDR3 DNA reads TGCGCCAGCAGCCAGACATATACCCACACAGATACGCAGTATTTT. Its translation is CASSQTYTHTDTQYF. V gene TRBV4-3 combines with J gene TRBJ2-3, with D hard to call. The V end lost 3 bases, the J end lost 2 bases, and 12 bases lay between the germline ends. Germline V gene lookup returns CDR1 LGHNA and CDR2 YSLEER. This CDR3 contains 15 residues.

The V and J genes are TRBV10-3 and TRBJ2-7, with a possible D match to TRBD2 (5 bases). Looked up from germline, CDR1 is ENHRY and CDR2 is SYGVKD. CDR3 length: 14 amino acids. The V end was cut by 3 bases, the J end by 0 bases, with 9 bases between. CDR3 loop: CAISEADDSYEQYF. In DNA form, the CDR3 reads TGTGCCATCAGTGAAGCGGACGACTCCTACGAGCAGTACTTC.

The V and J genes are TRBV28 and TRBJ1-5, with TRBD1 matching over 7 bases. This CDR3 is 14 amino acids long. V shed 5 bases, J shed 5 bases, and the junction held 6 bases outside the gene matches. The germline gives CDR1 MDHEN, CDR2 SYDVKM. The CDR3 bases are TGTGCCAGCAGTACGGGGGACAGCTATCAGCCCCAGCATTTT. This sequence encodes CASSTGDSYQPQHF. Using reference TRBV28 and TRBJ1-5 for the parts outside the CDR3, the full variable domain is DVKVTQSSRYLVKRTGEKVFLECVQDMDHENMFWYRQDPGLGLRLIYFSYDVKMKEKGDIPEGYSVSREKKERFSLILESASTNQTSMYLCASSTGDSYQPQHFGDGTRLSIL.

This clone appeared a single time. V usage is TRBV27 and J usage is TRBJ2-7; TRBD2 is a possible D gene (5 bases). The CDR3 length is 15 residues. CDR1 is MNHEY and CDR2 is SMNVEV in the germline V gene (reference sequence). The V end was cut by 5 bases, the J end by 2 bases, with 16 bases between. The CDR3 region is CASSRNGGRAYEQYF. The CDR3 coding sequence is TGTGCCAGCAGTCGAAACGGTGGGCGGGCCTACGAGCAGTACTTC.

In DNA form, the CDR3 reads TGTGCCAGCAGCTTAGAAAGGACAGTGGTGGGCACTGAAGCTTTCTTT. Its translation is CASSLERTVVGTEAFF. This chain links TRBV11-2 with TRBJ1-1, with a tentative D call TRBD1 (6 bases). Trimming left V 0 bases short and J 4 bases short, with 15 bases between. The CDR3 is 16 amino acids. Germline CDR1 and CDR2: SGHAT and FQNNGV.

This clone was seen only a few times. This sequence joins TRBV5-5 and TRBJ1-1, with 7 bases lining up with TRBD1. The CDR3 runs to 15 residues. The J segment lost 1 base and the V segment lost 6 bases, leaving 9 bases of the junction unmatched. Germline values: CDR1 SGHKS, CDR2 YYEKEE (reference sequence). CDR3 coding DNA: TGTGCCAGCACCCGCCCGGGACAGCAGAACACTGAAGCTTTCTTT. Amino acids: CASTRPGQQNTEAFF.

V usage is TRBV30 and J usage is TRBJ1-6; D is ambiguous. The V gene's germline CDR1 is GTSNPN and CDR2 SVGIG (reference sequence). Trimming cost V 3 bases and J 10 bases, with 13 bases left between them. The CDR3 runs 13 residues. For the CDR3, the DNA is TGTGCCTGGAGCGAACAGCCCGAGTCACCCCTCCACTTT. Protein: CAWSEQPESPLHF.

J is TRBJ1-5 and V is TRBV10-3; possibly TRBD1 for D (6 bases). Germline V gene lookup returns CDR1 ENHRY and CDR2 SYGVKD. The CDR3 consists of 16 residues. V gave up 0 bases and J gave up 7 bases, with 16 bases separating them. The CDR3 region is CAISESGRGGRQPQHF. CDR3 sequence (DNA): TGTGCCATCAGTGAGTCAGGAAGGGGGGGCAGGCAGCCCCAGCATTTT.

Regarding this clone: The same CDR3 arises from other DNA sequences in this sample as well. The CDR3 loop reads CASSLGGRETQYF. CDR3 DNA sequence: TGTGCCAGCAGCTTGGGGGGGCGAGAGACCCAGTACTTC. The J gene is TRBJ2-5, the V gene TRBV7-2; tentative D call: TRBD2 (7 bases). Germline lookup yields CDR1 SGHTA and CDR2 FQGNSA. Trimming took 3 bases from V and 4 from J, leaving 9 bases between them. The CDR3 is made up of 13 amino acids.

This chain joins TRBV5-4 and TRBJ2-3, with D hard to call. The CDR3 is 15 amino acids. Germline CDR1 SGHNT, CDR2 YYREEE (reference sequence). V lost 0 bases, J lost 0 bases, and 8 bases lay in between. CDR3 nucleotide sequence: TGTGCCAGCAGCTTGGTCTTCTCTAGCACAGATACGCAGTATTTT. Encoded protein: CASSLVFSSTDTQYF.

J is TRBJ2-3 and V is TRBV7-9; weak D call: TRBD2 (7 bases). CDR1 is SEHNR, CDR2 FQNEAQ, per germline (reference sequence). Trimming shortened V by 1 base and J by 4 bases, and 9 bases separated the two germline ends. The CDR3 sequence is 14 residues long. The CDR3 loop is CASSLGEGADTQYF. DNA of the CDR3: TGTGCCAGCAGCTTAGGGGAGGGGGCAGATACGCAGTATTTT.

In this sample, this clone turned up a few times. The chain has TRBV5-1 and TRBJ1-1; 8 nucleotides align to TRBD1. This CDR3 is 14 amino acids long. With V trimmed by 4 bases and J by 1 base, 3 bases remained unmatched. Germline assignment: CDR1 SGHRS and CDR2 YFSETQ. The CDR3 here is CASSTDRENTEAFF. In nucleotides, the CDR3 is TGCGCCAGCAGCACGGACAGGGAGAACACTGAAGCTTTCTTT.

The chain uses TRBV7-6 and TRBJ1-2; 8 nucleotides match TRBD1. The trim removed 10 bases at V and 7 bases at J, leaving 8 bases unmatched. Germline lookup yields CDR1 SGHVS and CDR2 FNYEAQ. The CDR3 loop spans 12 amino acids. The CDR3 sequence: CATGQGTGGYTF. The CDR3 DNA is TGTGCCACCGGACAGGGAACGGGTGGCTACACCTTC.

The V gene is TRBV2, the J gene TRBJ2-7; 11 nucleotides line up with TRBD2. The CDR3 has 15 amino acids. After removal of 5 bases from V and 3 bases from J, the junction contained 6 bases not matched to a gene. Germline V gene lookup returns CDR1 SNHLY and CDR2 FYNNEI. For the CDR3, the DNA is TGTGCCAGCAGTCGTGTAGGACTAGCGGGCTACGAGCAGTACTTC. This codes for CASSRVGLAGYEQYF.

This clone has a single count. This sequence joins TRBV7-9 and TRBJ1-2, with 8 positions matching TRBD1. V was pared by 4 bases and J by 7 bases, with 5 bases of the junction left unmatched. The CDR3 spans 13 residues. Germline values: CDR1 SEHNR, CDR2 FQNEAQ (reference sequence). CDR3 coding DNA: TGTGCCAGCAGCTACGGACAGGGCCCTGGCTACACCTTC. As protein: CASSYGQGPGYTF. Full variable domain (remainder filled in from reference TRBV7-9 and TRBJ1-2): DTGVSQNPRHKITKRGQNVTFRCDPISEHNRLYWYRQTLGQGPEFLTYFQNEAQLEKSRLLSDRFSAERPKGSFSTLEIQRTEQGDSAMYLCASSYGQGPGYTFGSGTRLTVV.

The chain couples TRBV19 to TRBJ2-7; D may be TRBD2 (6 bases). Germline V gives CDR1 LNHDA, CDR2 SQIVND (reference sequence). Trimming removed 6 bases at V and 1 base at J, with 13 bases between. This CDR3 has 14 residues. The CDR3 protein is CASSPGAQSYEQYF. The CDR3 DNA follows: TGTGCCAGTAGCCCGGGAGCCCAGTCCTACGAGCAGTACTTC.